Listed below are T cell receptor beta chains from one sample, sequenced in a study of T-cell memory formation after mild COVID-19. MiXCR, applied by TCRdb to the 5' RACE reads, yields one record per CDR3 protein. The table records about 39,000 distinct CDR3 sequences, roughly 6.1% of them present only once. The sequenced sample consisted of PBMCs or a T cell subset sorted from them (not recorded which). These receptor sequences come from an adult who had mild COVID-19 (a few samples of this study predate the infection). Cell type and time point are not known. Both conserved end residues are part of each CDR3. Expanded clones are given a class, and other clones once, few, many or no size at all.

clone_size,v_call,j_call,cdr3_aa
few,TRBV11-2,TRBJ2-1,CASSGISGTNEQFF
.,TRBV14,TRBJ1-2,CASSPTGTNYGYTF
many,TRBV12-3/TRBV12-4,TRBJ1-5,CASRRGQNNQPQHF
.,TRBV6-5,TRBJ1-1,CASTNRANTEAFF
few,TRBV24-1,TRBJ1-2,CATSDLFTFRTATNYGYTF
.,TRBV20-1,TRBJ2-5,CSARSGSPQETQYF
.,TRBV14,TRBJ2-7,CASSQVGQSSYEQYF
.,TRBV7-8,TRBJ2-3,CASTQSYVTDTQYF
many,TRBV4-3,TRBJ2-2,CASSQEGSGTGELFF
.,TRBV14,TRBJ1-2,CASSQVAGRAGGYTF
few,TRBV25-1,TRBJ2-5,CASSQGGSGPETQYF
.,TRBV11-3,TRBJ2-1,CASSLGGGTSGRALTWNSYNEQFF
many,TRBV24-1,TRBJ2-7,CATSDTGASYEQYF
medium-sized,TRBV15,TRBJ2-5,CATSTRAGEETQYF
.,TRBV4-1,TRBJ2-4,CASSQRLAGRQYTSLSKNIQYF
many,TRBV10-3,TRBJ2-3,CAITDYTDTQYF
many,TRBV5-1,TRBJ2-3,CASVRAGGGSVGDTQYF
few,TRBV20-1,TRBJ1-5,CSASRDSNQPQHF
few,TRBV19,TRBJ2-2,CASNKAGQANTGELFF
.,TRBV12-3/TRBV12-4,TRBJ2-7,CASSPQDRAISYEQYF
many,TRBV5-1,TRBJ2-7,CASRGYSSYEQYF
.,TRBV6-6,TRBJ2-5,CASSYSTLTSGGGETQYF
many,TRBV7-2,TRBJ1-5,CASSLFLDLNQPQHF
many,TRBV5-1,TRBJ2-1,CASSSLAGNNEQFF
many,TRBV3-1,TRBJ1-4,CASSNRGQANEKLFF
.,TRBV5-1,TRBJ2-5,CASSLDTSAETQYF
many,TRBV5-1,TRBJ2-1,CASSFDSNELSF
few,TRBV5-4,TRBJ1-2,CASSLEGSYTF
many,TRBV7-8,TRBJ2-3,CASSLGLAGISTNTQYF
many,TRBV28,TRBJ2-4,CASSPRRRLAKNIQYF
.,TRBV6-1,TRBJ1-6,CASTTRSLNSPLHF
few,TRBV29-1,TRBJ2-5,CSVEDLFQGGQETQYF
.,TRBV14,TRBJ2-1,CASSRAGRYNEQFF
few,TRBV29-1,TRBJ1-1,CSVVVGLSEAFF
many,TRBV20-1,TRBJ1-4,CSARLGPLVSNEKLFF
.,TRBV29-1,TRBJ2-1,CSALTSGGVNEQFF
many,TRBV10-3,TRBJ1-1,CAISEDRDTEAFF